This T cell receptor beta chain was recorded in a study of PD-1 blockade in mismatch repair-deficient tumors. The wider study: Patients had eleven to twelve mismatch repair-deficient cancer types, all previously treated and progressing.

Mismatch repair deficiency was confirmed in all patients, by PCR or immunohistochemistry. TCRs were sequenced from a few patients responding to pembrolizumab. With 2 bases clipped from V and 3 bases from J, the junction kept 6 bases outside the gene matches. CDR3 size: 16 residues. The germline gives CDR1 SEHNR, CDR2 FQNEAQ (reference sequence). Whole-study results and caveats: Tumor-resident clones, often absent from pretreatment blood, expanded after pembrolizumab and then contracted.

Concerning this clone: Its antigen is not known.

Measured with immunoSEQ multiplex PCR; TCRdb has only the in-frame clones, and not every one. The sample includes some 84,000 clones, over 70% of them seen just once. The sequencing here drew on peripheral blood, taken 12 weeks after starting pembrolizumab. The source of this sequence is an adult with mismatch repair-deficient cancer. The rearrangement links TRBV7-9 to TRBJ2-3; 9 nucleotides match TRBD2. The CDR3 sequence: CASSLNSGSMTDTQYF. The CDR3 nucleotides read TGTGCCAGCAGCTTAAATAGCGGGAGTATGACAGATACGCAGTATTTT.